This TCR beta chain was captured in a study of blood T cells in healthy people across ages (dated by TCRdb to the mid-2010s). Study-level background: In model experiments, roughly one uniquely barcoded TCR beta cDNA molecule per two T cells was captured by template switching. To track age-related changes in TCR beta repertoire diversity, the study relied on deep sequencing normalized with unique cDNA molecular identifiers. The donors were split into four age groups: young (average about 16 years), middle-aged (nearly 40), aged (roughly 68) and long-lived (over 75). To avoid experimental bias, donors of different ages were spread randomly across the sequencing lanes. Two additional independent replicas of 1 million unique cDNA reads from the same blood draw were analyzed for two donors (one aged 18 to 30 and one aged 80 or older). The paper's findings and limits, for the study overall: Because donor CMV infection status was unknown, age-related changes in expanded clonotypes were potentially confounded. The long-lived group showed more naive CD4+ T cells, fewer expanded clones and increased TCR diversity than the aged group, suggesting age selection. As age increased, observed TCR beta diversity per million T cells dropped in a roughly linear way, and a significant reduction was already evident by age around 41. Because profiling used bulk unsorted PBMCs, naive and antigen-experienced compartments could not be compared conclusively. Estimates of total diversity based on one million sequenced T cells were regarded as lower bounds and as underestimates. The percentage of naive T cells measured by flow cytometry correlated strongly with observed TCR beta diversity.

This clonotype was found a few times. The clone's antigen remains unknown. It has no much larger one-base neighbor in the sample; base qualities were not kept. The 39 donors, aged 6 to 90 years, were systemically healthy Caucasian individuals from Russia. Approximately 9.3 milliliters of peripheral blood were collected from each donor into EDTA-treated Vacutainer tubes. Ficoll-Paque density-gradient centrifugation was used to isolate PBMCs, with at least 6 million obtained per sample. Trizol reagent was used to extract total RNA from the PBMCs, yielding at least 5.5 micrograms per sample. For every donor, an aliquot of PBMCs went through flow cytometry to measure the percentages of naive CD45RAhigh/CD27high T cells. Libraries were prepared through 5' RACE. The sequencer was an Illumina HiSeq 2500. The second PCR ran for about 6 to 12 cycles and used a J-beta primer mix along with a sample-barcoded 5' primer. A unique molecular identifier was introduced onto each TCR beta cDNA molecule by a template-switch 5' adaptor carrying 12 random nucleotides. Each sample yielded at least 2.5 million CDR3-containing paired-end reads. The Mint cDNA synthesis kit, primed by a TRBC-specific oligonucleotide, was used to synthesize first-strand cDNA from all RNA. After uracil-DNA glycosylase treatment, a first 18-cycle PCR used universal primers M1SS and BC2_uni_R on all cDNA. As for the original processing: For normalization, 1 million high-quality reads were randomly selected from each sample, with every read carrying a distinct molecular identifier. Reads with shared molecular identifiers were discarded instead of being binned into consensus sequences. MiTCR, run with a Q25 quality threshold and the strictest error-elimination algorithm, handled CDR3 identification, clonotype clustering and error correction. A nonparametric unseen species model using Euler transformation provided a lower-bound estimate of total TCR beta diversity. TCRdb applied fastp at Q25 and MiXCR to the public reads, then kept only in-frame beta chains. For every CDR3 protein sequence, its rows merge into one entry that carries the most common genes and DNA. For this entry, the V and J calls and clone size follow TCRdb and not the study's own pipeline. This sample lists about 1.8 million distinct CDR3 sequences; about 50% were detected once. Clones ranked in the top ten supply 2.1% of the sample.

Input material: blood. The sequence was obtained from a woman in her thirties or forties in good health.

The nucleotide sequence reads as follows: TGTGCCAGCAGTGGGACAATACGAGAGACCCAGTACTTC. Its protein is CASSGTIRETQYF. The chain is assembled from TRBV6-5 and TRBJ2-5; the D gene is possibly TRBD1, with 6 bases matching. The CDR3 has 13 amino acids, counting the end cysteine and phenylalanine. Solely the CDR3 DNA is kept, with 39 bases framed from the first base. CDR1 and CDR2 were assigned from the germline V gene as MNHEY and SVGAGI. V drops 5 bases and J drops 4 bases, leaving 11 bases in between.